This T cell receptor (beta chain) was identified in a study of human T cells and chemical hapten exposure. The time point: pre-sensitization, week 0. Treatment meaning: therapeutic diphenylcyclopropenone sensitization with weekly scalp DPC. Of note for this clonotype: This may be a read error: a much more frequent sequence differs by one nucleotide.

Using its own MiXCR run on the RACE reads, TCRdb lists one record per CDR3 protein. The repertoire holds roughly 380,000 distinct CDR3 sequences, with roughly 5% as singletons. The CDR3 runs to 13 residues. The sequence derives from a woman in her fifties or sixties with alopecia areata. Some clones in this sample may be carry-over from other donors' samples. The sequences come from whole blood, collected in connection with sensitization to the hapten diphenylcyclopropenone (DPC). The rearrangement joins TRBV12-3 or TRBV12-4 to TRBJ1-4; D uncertain. The CDR3 is CASSFGRREKLIF. In nucleotides, the CDR3 is TGTGCCAGCAGTTTTGGTCGGAGGGAAAAACTGATTTTT.